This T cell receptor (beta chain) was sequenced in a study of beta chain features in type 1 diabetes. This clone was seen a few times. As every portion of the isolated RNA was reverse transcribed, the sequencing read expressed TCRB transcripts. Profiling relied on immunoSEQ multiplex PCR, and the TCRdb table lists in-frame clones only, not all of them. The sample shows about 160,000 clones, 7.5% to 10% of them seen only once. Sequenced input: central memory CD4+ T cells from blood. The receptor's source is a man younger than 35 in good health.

CDR3 loop: CASSLGTGKETQYF. The CDR3 region has the DNA TGTGCCAGCAGCTTAGGGACAGGGAAAGAGACCCAGTACTTC. The V and J genes are TRBV7-9 and TRBJ2-5; 8 nucleotides agree with TRBD1. V trimming: 1 base; J trimming: 3 bases; junction bases outside the gene matches: 1. CDR3 length equals 14 residues. Germline V lookup: CDR1 SEHNR, CDR2 FQNEAQ (reference sequence). The full variable domain, its missing parts supplied by reference TRBV7-9 and TRBJ2-5, is DTGVSQNPRHKITKRGQNVTFRCDPISEHNRLYWYRQTLGQGPEFLTYFQNEAQLEKSRLLSDRFSAERPKGSFSTLEIQRTEQGDSAMYLCASSLGTGKETQYFGPGTRLLVL.